The present T cell receptor (beta chain) was sequenced within a study of Ad26.COV2.S vaccination and SARS-CoV-2 variants. The protocol was immunoSEQ multiplex PCR, while the TCRdb copy is restricted to in-frame clones and leaves out a portion. The sample records roughly 700,000 clones, roughly nine tenths being singletons. Comments on this clone: This sample includes further DNA sequences coding for the same CDR3.

The CDR3 is 12 amino acids. V lost 6 bases, J lost 3 bases, and 9 bases lay in between. The treatment denotes: about 20 received Ad26.COV2.S at low or high dose, single or two shots; roughly five received placebo; per-sample allocation not given. Vaccine and placebo recipients were sampled on day 63 after the first injection. A Boston donor was an adult aged 18-55 years. The sample consisted of peripheral blood, taken in a trial of Ad26.COV2.S vaccine versus placebo. The rearrangement links TRBV12-3 or TRBV12-4 to TRBJ2-7; D may be TRBD2 (5 bases). This clonotype was obtained from a person aged 18 to 59 who received the Ad26.COV2.S COVID-19 vaccine or a placebo. The CDR3 sequence is CASSPRGYEQYF. CDR3 DNA: TGTGCCAGCAGCCCCCGGGGCTACGAGCAGTACTTC.